Reported below is one TCR beta chain. Its specificity is unknown. Likely unrecorded immune exposures existed in these nominally healthy donors. The source of the sample is a study of cytomegalovirus exposure and HLA in healthy donors. Regarding the study as a whole: Upon later analysis, HLA-associated TCR beta chains proved more clonally expanded than other, equally common chains. Researchers reported in a later analysis that a missense DCLRE1C variant was tied to TCR beta V- and J-gene trimming.

PCR employed 60 Vbeta and 13 Jbeta primers. This table comes from immunoSEQ multiplex PCR, and its TCRdb copy is limited to in-frame clones, with some not included. The sample contains about 120,000 clones, roughly 78% of which appear only once. The TCR was taken from a woman in her 30s in good health and CMV-seropositive. Sequenced input: PBMCs.

The CDR3 bases are TGTGCCAGCAGTGAGGTCGGGGGACCCGAAAAACTGTTTTTT. It yields the protein CASSEVGGPEKLFF. The chain carries TRBV2 and TRBJ1-4, with a tentative D call TRBD1 (5 bases). The CDR3 is 14 residues long. V was clipped by 3 bases and J by 8 bases, with 13 bases between them. The germline V gene encodes CDR1 SNHLY and CDR2 FYNNEI. The whole variable domain, filled in from reference TRBV2 and TRBJ1-4, reads EPEVTQTPSHQVTQMGQEVILRCVPISNHLYFYWYRQILGQKVEFLVSFYNNEISEKSEIFDDQFSVERPDGSNFTLKIRSTKLEDSAMYFCASSEVGGPEKLFFGSGTQLSVL.